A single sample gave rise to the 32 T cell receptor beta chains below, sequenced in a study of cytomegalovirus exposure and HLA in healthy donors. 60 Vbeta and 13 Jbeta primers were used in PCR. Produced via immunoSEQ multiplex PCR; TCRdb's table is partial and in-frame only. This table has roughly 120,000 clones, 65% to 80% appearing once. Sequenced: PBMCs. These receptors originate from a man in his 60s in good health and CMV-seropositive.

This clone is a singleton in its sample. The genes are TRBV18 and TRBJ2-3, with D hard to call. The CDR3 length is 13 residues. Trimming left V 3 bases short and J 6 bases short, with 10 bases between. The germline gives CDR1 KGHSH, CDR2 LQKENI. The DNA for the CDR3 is TGTGCCAGCTCACCGTTGGCCAGTGATACGCAGTATTTT. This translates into CASSPLASDTQYF.

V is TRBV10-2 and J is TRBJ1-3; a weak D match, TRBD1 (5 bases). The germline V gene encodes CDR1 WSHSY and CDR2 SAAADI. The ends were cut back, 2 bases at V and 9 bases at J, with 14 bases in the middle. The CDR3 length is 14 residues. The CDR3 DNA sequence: TGCGCCAGCAGTGAGGACAGAGCTAGGGGCACCATATATTTT. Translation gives CASSEDRARGTIYF.

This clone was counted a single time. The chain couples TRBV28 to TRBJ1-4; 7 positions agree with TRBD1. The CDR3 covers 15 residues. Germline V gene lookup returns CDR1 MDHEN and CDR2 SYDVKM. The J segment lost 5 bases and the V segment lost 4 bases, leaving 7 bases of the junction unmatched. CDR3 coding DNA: TGTGCCAGCAGTTCCCCGGGACAGTCCAATGAAAAACTGTTTTTT. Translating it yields CASSSPGQSNEKLFF.

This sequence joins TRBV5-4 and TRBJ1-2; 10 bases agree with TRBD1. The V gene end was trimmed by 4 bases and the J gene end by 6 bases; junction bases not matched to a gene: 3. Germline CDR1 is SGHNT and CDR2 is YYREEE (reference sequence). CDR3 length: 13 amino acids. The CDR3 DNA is TGTGCCAGCAGCGAGGGGACAGGGGATGGCTACACCTTC. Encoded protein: CASSEGTGDGYTF.

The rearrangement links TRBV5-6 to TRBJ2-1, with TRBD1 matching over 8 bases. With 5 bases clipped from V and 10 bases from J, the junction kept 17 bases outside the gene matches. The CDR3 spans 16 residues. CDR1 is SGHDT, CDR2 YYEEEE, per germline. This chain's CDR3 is CASSPGRTGSVWEQFF. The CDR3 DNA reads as TGTGCCAGCAGTCCGGGACGGACAGGGTCAGTTTGGGAGCAGTTCTTC.

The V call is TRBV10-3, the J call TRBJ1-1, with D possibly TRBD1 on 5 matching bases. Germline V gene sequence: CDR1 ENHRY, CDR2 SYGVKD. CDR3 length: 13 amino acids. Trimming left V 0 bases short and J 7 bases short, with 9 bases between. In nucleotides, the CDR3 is TGTGCCATCAGTGAGTCCCAGGGAGGTGAAGCTTTCTTT. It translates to CAISESQGGEAFF.

The CDR3 spells CASTGLAGQGEQYF. DNA of the CDR3: TGTGCCAGCACCGGACTAGCGGGACAAGGCGAGCAGTACTTC. V and J are TRBV25-1 and TRBJ2-7; 12 nucleotides match TRBD2. The CDR3 extends over 14 amino acids. CDR1 is MGHDK, CDR2 SYGVNS, per germline. V lost 7 bases to trimming and J lost 6 bases; unmatched junction nucleotides: 7.

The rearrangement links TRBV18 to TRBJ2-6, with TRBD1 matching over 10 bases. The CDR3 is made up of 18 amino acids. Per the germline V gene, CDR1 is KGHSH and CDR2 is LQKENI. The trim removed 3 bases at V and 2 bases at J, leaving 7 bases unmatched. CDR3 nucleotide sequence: TGTGCCAGCTCACCCTCGGGACAGGGGATAGCTGGGGCCAACGTCCTGACTTTC. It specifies CASSPSGQGIAGANVLTF.

The CDR3 reads CASSQKGNSNYGYTF. The CDR3 DNA follows: TGCGCCAGCAGCCAAAAGGGGAACTCGAACTATGGCTACACCTTC. This chain uses TRBV4-1 with TRBJ1-2; the D gene is possibly TRBD1 (5 bases). V gave up 2 bases and J gave up 2 bases, with 12 bases separating them. Germline assignment: CDR1 MGHRA and CDR2 YSYEKL. The CDR3 runs to 15 residues.

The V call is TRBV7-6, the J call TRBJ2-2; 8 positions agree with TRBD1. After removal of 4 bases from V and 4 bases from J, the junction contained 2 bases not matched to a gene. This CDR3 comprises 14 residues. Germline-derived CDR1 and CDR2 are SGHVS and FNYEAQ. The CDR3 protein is CASSWTGSTGELFF. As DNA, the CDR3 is TGTGCCAGCAGCTGGACAGGGTCCACCGGGGAGCTGTTTTTT.

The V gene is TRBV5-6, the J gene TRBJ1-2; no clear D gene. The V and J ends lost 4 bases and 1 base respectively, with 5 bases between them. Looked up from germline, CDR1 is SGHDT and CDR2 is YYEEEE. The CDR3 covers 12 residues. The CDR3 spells CASSSNNYGYTF. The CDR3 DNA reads TGTGCCAGCAGCAGCAATAACTATGGCTACACCTTC. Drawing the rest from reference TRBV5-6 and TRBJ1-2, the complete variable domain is DAGVTQSPTHLIKTRGQQVTLRCSPKSGHDTVSWYQQALGQGPQFIFQYYEEEERQRGNFPDRFSGHQFPNYSSELNVNALLLGDSALYLCASSSNNYGYTFGSGTRLTVV.

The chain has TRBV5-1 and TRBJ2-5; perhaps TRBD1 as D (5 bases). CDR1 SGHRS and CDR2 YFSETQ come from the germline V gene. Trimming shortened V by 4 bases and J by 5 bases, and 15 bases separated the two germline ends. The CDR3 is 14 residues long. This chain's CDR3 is CASSSQGSAETQYF. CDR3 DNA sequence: TGCGCCAGCAGCAGCCAGGGCTCCGCGGAGACCCAGTACTTC.

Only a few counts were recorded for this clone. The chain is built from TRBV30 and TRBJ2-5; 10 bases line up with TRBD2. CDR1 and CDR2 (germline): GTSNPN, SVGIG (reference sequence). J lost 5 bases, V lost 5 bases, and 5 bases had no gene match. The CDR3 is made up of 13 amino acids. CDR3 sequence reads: CAWGTSEGETQYF. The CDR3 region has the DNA TGTGCCTGGGGGACTAGCGAAGGGGAGACCCAGTACTTC.

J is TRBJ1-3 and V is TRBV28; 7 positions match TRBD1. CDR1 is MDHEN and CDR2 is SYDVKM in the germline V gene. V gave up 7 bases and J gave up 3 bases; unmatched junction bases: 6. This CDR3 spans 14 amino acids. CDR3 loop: CASNVDRVGNTIYF. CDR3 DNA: TGTGCCAGCAACGTTGACAGGGTTGGAAACACCATATATTTT.

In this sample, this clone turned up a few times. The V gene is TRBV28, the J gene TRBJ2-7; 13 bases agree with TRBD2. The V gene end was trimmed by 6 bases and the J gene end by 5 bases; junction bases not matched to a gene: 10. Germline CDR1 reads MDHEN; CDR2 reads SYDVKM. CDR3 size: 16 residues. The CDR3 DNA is TGTGCCAGCAGCCTAACTAGCGGGAGGGCCTCGGACGAGCAGTACTTC. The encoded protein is CASSLTSGRASDEQYF.

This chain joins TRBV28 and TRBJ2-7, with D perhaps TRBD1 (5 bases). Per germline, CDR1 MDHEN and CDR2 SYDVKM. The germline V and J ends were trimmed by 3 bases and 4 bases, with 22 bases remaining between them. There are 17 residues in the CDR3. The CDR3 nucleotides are TGTGCCAGCAGTTTCAGGTTTACGGGCAGGGCCGGATACGAGCAGTACTTC. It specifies CASSFRFTGRAGYEQYF.

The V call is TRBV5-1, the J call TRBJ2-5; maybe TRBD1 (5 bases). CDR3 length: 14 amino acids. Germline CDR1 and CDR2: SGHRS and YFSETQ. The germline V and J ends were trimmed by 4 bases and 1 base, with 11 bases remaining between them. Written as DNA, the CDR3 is TGCGCCAGCAGCCTAGGGGCTCCCCAAGAGACCCAGTACTTC. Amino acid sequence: CASSLGAPQETQYF.

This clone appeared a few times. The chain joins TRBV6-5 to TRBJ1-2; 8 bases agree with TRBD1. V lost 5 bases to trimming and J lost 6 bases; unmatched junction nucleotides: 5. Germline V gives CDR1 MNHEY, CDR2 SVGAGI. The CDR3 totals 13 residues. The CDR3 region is CASSGQGRDGYTF. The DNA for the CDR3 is TGTGCCAGCAGTGGACAGGGAAGGGATGGCTACACCTTC.

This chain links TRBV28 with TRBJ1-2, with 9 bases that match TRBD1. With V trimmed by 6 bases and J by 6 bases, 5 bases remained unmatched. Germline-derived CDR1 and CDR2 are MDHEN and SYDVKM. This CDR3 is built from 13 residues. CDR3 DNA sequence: TGTGCCAGCAGAAGCCGGGACAGGGATGGCTACACCTTC. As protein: CASRSRDRDGYTF.

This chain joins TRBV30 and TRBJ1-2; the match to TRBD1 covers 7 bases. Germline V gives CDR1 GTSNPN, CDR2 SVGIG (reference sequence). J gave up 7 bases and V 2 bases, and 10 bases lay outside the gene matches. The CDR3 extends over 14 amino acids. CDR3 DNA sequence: TGTGCCTGGAGTCCCGGCGACAGGGTGGTTGGCTACACCTTC. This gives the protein CAWSPGDRVVGYTF.

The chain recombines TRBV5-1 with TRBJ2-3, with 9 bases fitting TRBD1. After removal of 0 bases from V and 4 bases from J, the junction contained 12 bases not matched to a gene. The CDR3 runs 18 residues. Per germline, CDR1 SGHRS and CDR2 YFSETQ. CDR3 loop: CASSLGLRDRVFADTQYF. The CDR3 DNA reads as TGCGCCAGCAGCTTGGGGTTACGGGACAGGGTGTTCGCAGATACGCAGTATTTT.

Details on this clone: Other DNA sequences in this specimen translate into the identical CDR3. In DNA form, the CDR3 reads TGTGCCAGCAGTTACGGCAGGAATCAGCCCCAGCATTTT. Residues: CASSYGRNQPQHF. The chain carries TRBV6-5 and TRBJ1-5; no clear D gene. V lost 2 bases to trimming and J lost 4 bases, with 6 bases between them. The CDR3 has 13 amino acids. CDR1 is MNHEY and CDR2 is SVGAGI in the germline V gene.

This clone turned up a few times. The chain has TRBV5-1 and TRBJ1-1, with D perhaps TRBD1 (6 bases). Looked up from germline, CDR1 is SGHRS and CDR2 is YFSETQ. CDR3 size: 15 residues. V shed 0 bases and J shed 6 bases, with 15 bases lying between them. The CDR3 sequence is CASSLDVGGQSEAFF. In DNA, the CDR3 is TGCGCCAGCAGCTTGGACGTAGGGGGTCAGTCTGAAGCTTTCTTT.

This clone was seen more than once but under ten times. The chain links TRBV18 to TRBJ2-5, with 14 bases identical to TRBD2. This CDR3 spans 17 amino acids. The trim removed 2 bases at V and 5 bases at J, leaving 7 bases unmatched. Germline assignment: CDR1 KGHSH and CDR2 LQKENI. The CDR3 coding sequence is TGTGCCAGCTCACCAGCGACTAGCGGGAGGGCCCGCGAGACCCAGTACTTC. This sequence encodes CASSPATSGRARETQYF.

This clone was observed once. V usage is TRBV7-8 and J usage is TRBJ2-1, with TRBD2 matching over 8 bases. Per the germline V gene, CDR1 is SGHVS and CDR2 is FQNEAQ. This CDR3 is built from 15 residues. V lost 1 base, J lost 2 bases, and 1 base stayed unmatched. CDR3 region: CASSLVGGAYNEQFF. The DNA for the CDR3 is TGTGCCAGCAGCTTAGTCGGGGGGGCCTACAATGAGCAGTTCTTC.

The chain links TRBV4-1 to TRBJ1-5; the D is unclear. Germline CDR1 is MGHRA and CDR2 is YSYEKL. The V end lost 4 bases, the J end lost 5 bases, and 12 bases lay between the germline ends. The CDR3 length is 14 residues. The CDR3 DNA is TGCGCCAGCAGCCGTTCGGTTGTGGATCAGCCCCAGCATTTT. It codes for CASSRSVVDQPQHF.

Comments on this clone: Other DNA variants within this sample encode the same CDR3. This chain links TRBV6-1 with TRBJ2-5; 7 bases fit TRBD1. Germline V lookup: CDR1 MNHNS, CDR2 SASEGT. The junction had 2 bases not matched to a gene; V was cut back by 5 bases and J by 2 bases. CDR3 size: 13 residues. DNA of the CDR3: TGTGCCAGCAGTAGGGGGCAGCAAGAGACCCAGTACTTC. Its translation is CASSRGQQETQYF.

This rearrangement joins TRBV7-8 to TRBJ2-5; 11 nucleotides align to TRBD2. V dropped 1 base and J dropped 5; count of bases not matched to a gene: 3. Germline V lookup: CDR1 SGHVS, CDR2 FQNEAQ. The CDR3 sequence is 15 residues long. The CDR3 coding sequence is TGTGCCAGCAGCTTAGAACTAGCGGGAGTTGAGACCCAGTACTTC. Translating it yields CASSLELAGVETQYF. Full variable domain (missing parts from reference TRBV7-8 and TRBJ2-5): GAGVSQSPRYKVAKRGQDVALRCDPISGHVSLFWYQQALGQGPEFLTYFQNEAQLDKSGLPSDRFFAERPEGSVSTLKIQRTQQEDSAVYLCASSLELAGVETQYFGPGTRLLVL.

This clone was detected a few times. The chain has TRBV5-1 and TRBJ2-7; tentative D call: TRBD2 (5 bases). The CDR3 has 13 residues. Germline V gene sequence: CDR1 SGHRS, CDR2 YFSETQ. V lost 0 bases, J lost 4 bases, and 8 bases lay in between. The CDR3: CASSLDRLYEQYF. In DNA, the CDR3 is TGCGCCAGCAGCTTGGATAGACTATACGAGCAGTACTTC. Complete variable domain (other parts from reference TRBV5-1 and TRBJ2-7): KAGVTQTPRYLIKTRGQQVTLSCSPISGHRSVSWYQQTPGQGLQFLFEYFSETQRNKGNFPGRFSGRQFSNSRSEMNVSTLELGDSALYLCASSLDRLYEQYFGPGTRLTVT.

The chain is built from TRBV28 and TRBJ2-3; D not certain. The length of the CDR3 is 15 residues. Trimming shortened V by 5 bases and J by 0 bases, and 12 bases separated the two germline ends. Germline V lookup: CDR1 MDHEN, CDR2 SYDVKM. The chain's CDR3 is CASSPRSSSTDTQYF. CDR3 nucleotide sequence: TGTGCCAGCAGTCCACGGTCCTCTAGCACAGATACGCAGTATTTT.

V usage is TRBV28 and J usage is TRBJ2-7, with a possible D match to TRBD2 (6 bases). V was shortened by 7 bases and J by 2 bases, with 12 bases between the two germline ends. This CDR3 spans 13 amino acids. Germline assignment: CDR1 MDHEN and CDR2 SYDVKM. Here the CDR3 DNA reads TGTGCCAGCACCCGGAGGGAGGCCTACGAGCAGTACTTC. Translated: CASTRREAYEQYF. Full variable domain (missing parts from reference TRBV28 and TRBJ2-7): DVKVTQSSRYLVKRTGEKVFLECVQDMDHENMFWYRQDPGLGLRLIYFSYDVKMKEKGDIPEGYSVSREKKERFSLILESASTNQTSMYLCASTRREAYEQYFGPGTRLTVT.

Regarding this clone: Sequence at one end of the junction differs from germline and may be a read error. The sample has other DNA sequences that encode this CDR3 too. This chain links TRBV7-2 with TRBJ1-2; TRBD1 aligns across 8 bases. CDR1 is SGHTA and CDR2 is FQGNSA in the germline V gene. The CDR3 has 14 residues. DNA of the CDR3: TGCGCCAGCAGCGAGTGGACAGGGAACTATGGCTACACCTTC. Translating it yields CASSEWTGNYGYTF. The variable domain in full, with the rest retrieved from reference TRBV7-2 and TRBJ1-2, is GAGVSQSPSNKVTEKGKDVELRCDPISGHTALYWYRQSLGQGLEFLIYFQGNSAPDKSGLPSDRFSAERTGGSVSTLTIQRTQQEDSAVYLCASSEWTGNYGYTFGSGTRLTVV.